The entry below gives a single T cell receptor beta chain sequence along with its context. The sample has other DNA sequences that encode this CDR3 too. CDR1 and CDR2 (germline): SGDLS, YYNGEE. This CDR3 comprises 14 residues. The V and J ends lost 2 bases and 0 bases respectively, with 9 bases between them. The data are from a study of blood T cell repertoires in COVID-19. Looking at the study overall: Sites across the United States, Italy and Spain contributed samples from acute and convalescent COVID-19.

In the original processing: Amplification of reference gene primers provided the estimated nucleated cell counts. The assay was immunoSEQ multiplex PCR, and TCRdb's table has in-frame clones only and misses some. From that table come the V and J calls and clone size; the DNA was used to work out D and trimming. This repertoire shows fewer than 200,000 clones, 70% to 85% found once; its top ten account for approximately 15%. All enrollees were roughly 18 to 89 years old and from approximately 25 US areas. The recovered donors of Cohort 3 showed two negative PCRs, clearance, or symptom resolution. Material: PBMCs or T cells enriched from blood (not recorded which). The rearrangement joins TRBV9 to TRBJ2-7, with D hard to call. This receptor was identified in a woman aged 45 to 65 who had recovered from COVID-19. Written as DNA, the CDR3 is TGTGCCAGCAGCGTCGGCGGAAGCTCCTACGAGCAGTACTTC. It specifies CASSVGGSSYEQYF.